This T cell receptor (beta chain) was captured by sequencing in a study of identical twins. This clonotype was seen more than once but under ten times. Its matching antigen is unknown. Everyone who donated was a healthy Caucasian. Looked up from germline, CDR1 is LGHNT and CDR2 is FRNRAP. There are 16 residues in the CDR3. The V and J ends lost 5 bases and 4 bases, in that order; junction bases with no gene match: 9. TCRdb used MiXCR to reprocess the 5' RACE reads, holding one entry per CDR3 protein. In the table there are a few hundred thousand distinct CDR3 sequences, approximately 9.1% of which are singletons. Overall study findings and caveats: Cross-sectional statistics, not tracking of the same donors, supported the conclusions. Cord blood's abundant beta clonotypes had fewer insertions, unlike memory repertoires.

The source of this sequence is a woman between 50 and 59 years old in good health. The rearrangement links TRBV12-5 to TRBJ2-3; 10 bases map to TRBD2. What was sequenced was naive T cells sorted from blood. CDR3 loop: CASGPYSGRNPDTQYF. CDR3 in DNA: TGTGCTAGTGGTCCGTATAGCGGGAGGAACCCAGATACGCAGTATTTT.